This T cell receptor (beta chain) was retrieved from a study of cytomegalovirus exposure and HLA in healthy donors. Study results and caveats: Despite most TCR sequences being rare, some public TCRs occurred in many donors. 16,951 TCR beta sequences were associated with HLA alleles at 0.05 false discovery rate in a later analysis. Because they were indistinguishable, some V segments, including TRBV6-2 and TRBV6-3, were excluded. TCR beta chains numbering some 160 were designated cytomegalovirus-associated.

This clone is called medium-sized based on its frequency. What it binds is unknown. PCR employed 60 Vbeta and 13 Jbeta primers. Sequencing used immunoSEQ multiplex PCR; TCRdb keeps in-frame clones, though not all of them. The sample totals approximately 50,000 clones. V was trimmed by 4 bases and J by 4 bases, leaving 9 bases between them. Germline assignment: CDR1 SGHNT and CDR2 YYREEE (reference sequence). The CDR3 runs 13 residues. The receptor was isolated from a man aged 18-30 years in good health and CMV-seropositive. The chain recombines TRBV5-4 with TRBJ1-3; a weak D match, TRBD1 (5 bases). The specimen was PBMCs. CDR3 sequence reads: CASSRQRGNTIYF. The CDR3 DNA follows: TGTGCCAGCAGCAGACAGAGGGGAAACACCATATATTTT.